This T cell receptor beta chain was retrieved from a study of T cells in Graves' hyperthyroidism and ophthalmopathy. The study, taken as a whole, reports: Onset of ophthalmopathy came a median around 6.5 months after the model predicted it. Peripheral blood also featured most of the thyroid clonotypes expanded above 0.001. Ophthalmopathy was distinguished from stable hyperthyroidism by 13 V-J signatures.

The J segment lost 4 bases and the V segment lost 7 bases, leaving 6 bases of the junction unmatched. Germline V lookup: CDR1 LNHDA, CDR2 SQIVND (reference sequence). The CDR3 contains 15 residues. RNA transcripts yielded amplified TCR beta CDR3 regions. With the HTBI primer set, the TCR CDR3 went through a first round of RT-PCR. TCRdb re-called the multiplex PCR reads with MiXCR, one entry per CDR3 protein. The table records roughly 530,000 distinct CDR3 sequences, about 15% of them present only once. With respect to this clonotype: Its antigen is not identified.

The sequencing sample was made of blood. The chain joins TRBV19 to TRBJ2-2, with 10 bases aligning to TRBD2. This receptor was obtained from a woman aged 18-30 years with Graves' ophthalmopathy. The CDR3 loop is CASILAGDVTGELFF. CDR3 sequence (DNA): TGTGCCAGTATTCTAGCGGGGGACGTCACCGGGGAGCTGTTTTTT.